One sample yielded the 8 T cell receptor beta chains listed below, sequenced in a study of blood T cell repertoires in COVID-19. The data were produced by immunoSEQ multiplex PCR, yet TCRdb's version contains in-frame clones alone and is incomplete. The sample lists about 64,000 clones; around nine tenths were seen once. Sample: PBMCs or T cells enriched from blood (not recorded which). These receptors were obtained from a woman aged 40 to 50 who had recovered from COVID-19.

V gene TRBV20-1 combines with J gene TRBJ1-5, with 7 bases lining up with TRBD1. Germline CDR1 DFQATT, CDR2 SNEGSKA (reference sequence). V shed 3 bases, J shed 4 bases, and the junction held 15 bases outside the gene matches. The CDR3 totals 17 residues. The CDR3 DNA is TGCAGTGCTAGTCCGGACAGGCTGGTACTTGGTAATCAGCCCCAGCATTTT. It yields the protein CSASPDRLVLGNQPQHF.

J is TRBJ2-1 and V is TRBV7-6; 10 bases map to TRBD1. Germline CDR1 is SGHVS and CDR2 is FNYEAQ. The J segment lost 2 bases and the V segment lost 4 bases, leaving 11 bases of the junction unmatched. The CDR3 is made up of 18 amino acids. Here the CDR3 reads CASSSRTGGAPAYNEQFF. Here the CDR3 DNA reads TGTGCCAGCAGCTCCCGGACAGGGGGTGCCCCTGCCTACAATGAGCAGTTCTTC.

The chain recombines TRBV7-2 with TRBJ2-3, with a possible D match to TRBD2 (6 bases). The V gene lost 4 bases and the J gene lost 6 bases, with 14 bases spanning the gap. The CDR3 covers 14 residues. The germline gives CDR1 SGHTA, CDR2 FQGNSA. The CDR3 DNA is TGTGCCAGCAGCTCCGTGGGGGGATGGGATACGCAGTATTTT. This sequence encodes CASSSVGGWDTQYF.

The chain is built from TRBV9 and TRBJ1-2, with unresolved D. V gave up 0 bases and J gave up 8 bases, with 17 bases separating them. Germline assignment: CDR1 SGDLS and CDR2 YYNGEE. CDR3 length equals 15 residues. The CDR3 DNA sequence: TGTGCCAGCAGCGTAGATGTTGGAAGTCTAGGAGGCTACACCTTC. Its protein product is CASSVDVGSLGGYTF.

In this sample, this clone turned up once. This chain uses TRBV9 with TRBJ1-1; D is ambiguous. Trimming left V 0 bases short and J 1 base short, with 10 bases between. This CDR3 has 15 residues. The germline CDR1 and CDR2 sequences are SGDLS and YYNGEE. The CDR3 protein is CASSVGWGGNTEAFF. The CDR3 DNA follows: TGTGCCAGCAGCGTAGGGTGGGGAGGGAACACTGAAGCTTTCTTT.

V usage is TRBV5-1 and J usage is TRBJ2-7, with 7 bases aligning to TRBD1. The J segment lost 5 bases and the V segment lost 2 bases, leaving 4 bases of the junction unmatched. CDR3 length: 13 amino acids. The V gene's germline CDR1 is SGHRS and CDR2 YFSETQ. CDR3 loop: CASSFDRANEQYF. The CDR3 DNA is TGCGCCAGCAGCTTCGACAGGGCCAACGAGCAGTACTTC.

J is TRBJ1-6 and V is TRBV5-1; tentatively, D is TRBD1 (6 bases). V was shortened by 3 bases and J by 5 bases, with 12 bases between the two germline ends. Germline V lookup: CDR1 SGHRS, CDR2 YFSETQ. The CDR3 is 15 amino acids. CDR3 DNA: TGCGCCAGCAGCTATCGTGGGACAAATAATTCACCCCTCCACTTT. As protein: CASSYRGTNNSPLHF. The full variable domain, rest sourced from reference TRBV5-1 and TRBJ1-6, is KAGVTQTPRYLIKTRGQQVTLSCSPISGHRSVSWYQQTPGQGLQFLFEYFSETQRNKGNFPGRFSGRQFSNSRSEMNVSTLELGDSALYLCASSYRGTNNSPLHFGNGTRLTVT.

CDR3 sequence (DNA): TGCAGTGCTAGTGACCCTCGGCTAGCGATCAACGAGCAGTACTTC. Translated: CSASDPRLAINEQYF. The chain uses TRBV20-1 and TRBJ2-7; a possible D gene is TRBD2 (6 bases). V gave up 3 bases and J gave up 5 bases, with 20 bases separating them. The CDR3 is 15 amino acids. The germline V gene encodes CDR1 DFQATT and CDR2 SNEGSKA (reference sequence).